This TCR beta chain was observed in a study of regulatory T cells in long-lasting Graves disease. Combining iRepertoire HTBI primers with Arm-PCR of CDR3 regions, the authors built TCR beta libraries. TCRdb ran MiXCR on the multiplex PCR reads and lists one entry per CDR3 protein. The table shows approximately 480,000 distinct CDR3 sequences, with 15% to 20% occurring only once. In germline, CDR1 is MDHEN, CDR2 SYDVKM. J lost 3 bases, V lost 1 base, and 11 bases had no gene match. The CDR3 is 18 residues long. This clonotype came up many times. Antigen unknown. Indicated time point: newly diagnosed GD, antithyroid drugs for less than 3 months. Scientists built the TCR library using RNA that was extracted from PBMCs. Study observations and caveats: Persistent cases favored TRBV28, TRBJ1-2 and TRBJ2-5.

The sample was also linked to a second study, of T cells in Graves' hyperthyroidism and ophthalmopathy.

The chain links TRBV28 to TRBJ2-4, with 8 bases matching TRBD1. This TCR was recovered from a man aged 40-49 years with Graves disease. The sample was peripheral blood mononuclear cells (PBMCs), taken at new diagnosis, from a patient treated with antithyroid drugs. The chain's CDR3 is CASSLFPRGRVGKNIQYF. The CDR3 region has the DNA TGTGCCAGCAGTTTATTCCCCAGGGGGCGCGTCGGCAAAAACATTCAGTACTTC.